The 2 T cell receptor beta chains listed next were all sequenced from one sample in a study of blood T cell repertoires in COVID-19. Data came from immunoSEQ multiplex PCR; TCRdb stores just in-frame clones and leaves some out. The data show more than 100,000 clones, approximately 79% seen once. Sequencing was done on a sample of PBMCs or T cells enriched from blood (not recorded which). These receptor sequences come from a man in his forties or fifties with acute COVID-19.

This clone was counted only a few times. V gene TRBV11-1 combines with J gene TRBJ2-7; 7 nucleotides align to TRBD2. Trimming took 1 base from V and 3 from J; bases not matched to a gene: 6. The CDR3 contains 15 residues. Germline-derived CDR1 and CDR2 are SGHAT and FQDESV (reference sequence). The CDR3 DNA is TGTGCCAGCAGCTTAGAGAGCGGGGTCAGCTACGAGCAGTACTTC. Its protein is CASSLESGVSYEQYF.

This clone was observed a handful of times. V usage is TRBV6-5 and J usage is TRBJ1-1; 8 positions match TRBD1. Germline V lookup: CDR1 MNHEY, CDR2 SVGAGI. The CDR3 is 15 amino acids. Trimming cost V 4 bases and J 1 base; bases outside gene matches: 5. CDR3 sequence: CASSFLGQGNTEAFF. The CDR3 coding sequence is TGTGCCAGCAGTTTCCTCGGACAGGGGAACACTGAAGCTTTCTTT.